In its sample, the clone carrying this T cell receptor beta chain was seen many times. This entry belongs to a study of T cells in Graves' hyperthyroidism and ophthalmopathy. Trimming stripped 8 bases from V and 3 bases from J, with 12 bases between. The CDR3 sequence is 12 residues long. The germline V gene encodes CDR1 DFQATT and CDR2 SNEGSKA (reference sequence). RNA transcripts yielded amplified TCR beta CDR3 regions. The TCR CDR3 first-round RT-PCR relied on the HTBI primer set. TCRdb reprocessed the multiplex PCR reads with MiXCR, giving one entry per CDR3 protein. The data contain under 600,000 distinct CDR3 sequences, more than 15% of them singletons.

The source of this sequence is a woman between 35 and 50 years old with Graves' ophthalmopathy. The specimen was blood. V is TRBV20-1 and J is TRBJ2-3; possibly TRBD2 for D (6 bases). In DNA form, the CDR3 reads TGCAGTCCGTATGGAGGGACAGATACGCAGTATTTT. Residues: CSPYGGTDTQYF.